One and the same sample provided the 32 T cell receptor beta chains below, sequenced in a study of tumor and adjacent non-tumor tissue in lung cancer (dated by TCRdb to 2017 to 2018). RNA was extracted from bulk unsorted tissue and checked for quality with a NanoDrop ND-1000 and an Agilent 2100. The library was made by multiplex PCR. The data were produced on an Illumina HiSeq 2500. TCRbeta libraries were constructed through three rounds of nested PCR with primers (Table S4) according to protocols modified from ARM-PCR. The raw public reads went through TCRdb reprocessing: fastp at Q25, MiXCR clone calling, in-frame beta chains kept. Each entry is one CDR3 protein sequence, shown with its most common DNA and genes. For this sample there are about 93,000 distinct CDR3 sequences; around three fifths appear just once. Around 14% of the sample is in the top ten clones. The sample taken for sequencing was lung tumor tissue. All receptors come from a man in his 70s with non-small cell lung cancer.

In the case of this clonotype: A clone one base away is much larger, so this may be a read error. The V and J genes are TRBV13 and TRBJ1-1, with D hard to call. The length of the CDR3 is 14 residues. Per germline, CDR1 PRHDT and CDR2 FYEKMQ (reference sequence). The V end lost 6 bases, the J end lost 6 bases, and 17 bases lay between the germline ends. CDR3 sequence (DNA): TGTGCCAGCAGAAGCTTCGGACCGGGCGCTGAAGCTTTCTTT. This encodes CASRSFGPGAEAFF.

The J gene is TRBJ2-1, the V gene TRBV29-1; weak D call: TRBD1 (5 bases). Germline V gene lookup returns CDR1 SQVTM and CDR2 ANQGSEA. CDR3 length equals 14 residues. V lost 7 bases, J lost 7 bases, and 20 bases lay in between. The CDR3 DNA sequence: TGCAGCGAAGCTCTTCGGCAGGGTACTAATGAGCAGTTCTTC. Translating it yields CSEALRQGTNEQFF.

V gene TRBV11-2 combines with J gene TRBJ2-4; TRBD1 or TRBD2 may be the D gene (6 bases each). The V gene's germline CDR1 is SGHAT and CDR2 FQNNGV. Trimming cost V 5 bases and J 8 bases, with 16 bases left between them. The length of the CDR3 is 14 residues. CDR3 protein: CASSLLGGRDIQYF. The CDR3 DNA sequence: TGTGCCAGCAGCCTGCTGGGGGGCAGAGACATTCAGTACTTC.

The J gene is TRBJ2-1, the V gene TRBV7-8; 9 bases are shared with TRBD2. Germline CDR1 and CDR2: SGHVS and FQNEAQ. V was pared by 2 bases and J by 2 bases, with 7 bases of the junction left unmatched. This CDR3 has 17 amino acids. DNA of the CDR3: TGTGCCAGCAGCTTACGGGCGCGCGGGGGGGCCTACAATGAGCAGTTCTTC. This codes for CASSLRARGGAYNEQFF.

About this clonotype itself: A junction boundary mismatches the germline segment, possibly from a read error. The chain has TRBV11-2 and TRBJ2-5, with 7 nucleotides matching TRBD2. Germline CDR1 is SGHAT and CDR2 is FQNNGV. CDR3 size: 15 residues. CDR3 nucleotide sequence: TGTGCCAGCAGCTTAGGTCGGGGGGTTGGAAAGACCCTGTACTTC. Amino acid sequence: CASSLGRGVGKTLYF.

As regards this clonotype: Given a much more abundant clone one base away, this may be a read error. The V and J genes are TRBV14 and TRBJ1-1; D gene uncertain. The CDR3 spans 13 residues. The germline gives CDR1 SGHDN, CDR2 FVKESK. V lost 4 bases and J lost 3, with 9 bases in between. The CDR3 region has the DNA TGTGCCAGCAGCCGCGATATGGACACTGAAGCTTTCTTT. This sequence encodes CASSRDMDTEAFF.

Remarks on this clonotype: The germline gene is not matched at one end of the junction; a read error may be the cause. CDR3 region: CASREIGGIYVYTF. The DNA for the CDR3 is TGCGCCAGCAGGGAGATAGGGGGCATCTATGTCTACACCTTC. The J gene is TRBJ1-2, the V gene TRBV10-2; 7 nucleotides line up with TRBD1. In germline, CDR1 is WSHSY, CDR2 SAAADI. The CDR3 sequence is 14 residues long.

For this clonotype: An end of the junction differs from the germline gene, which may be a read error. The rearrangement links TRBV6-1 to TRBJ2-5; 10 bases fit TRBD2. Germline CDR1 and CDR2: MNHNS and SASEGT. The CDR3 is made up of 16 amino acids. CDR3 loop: CASSEEIAGGREIQYF. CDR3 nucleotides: TGTGCCAGCAGTGAAGAGATAGCGGGGGGCCGGGAGATCCAGTACTTC.

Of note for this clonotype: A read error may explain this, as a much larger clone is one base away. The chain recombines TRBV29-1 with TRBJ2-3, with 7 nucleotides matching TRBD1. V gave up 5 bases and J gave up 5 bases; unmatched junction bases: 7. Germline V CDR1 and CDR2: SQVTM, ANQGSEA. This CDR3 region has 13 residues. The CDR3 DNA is TGCAGCGTTAGCGACAGGGCAGGAGATACGCAGTATTTT. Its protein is CSVSDRAGDTQYF.

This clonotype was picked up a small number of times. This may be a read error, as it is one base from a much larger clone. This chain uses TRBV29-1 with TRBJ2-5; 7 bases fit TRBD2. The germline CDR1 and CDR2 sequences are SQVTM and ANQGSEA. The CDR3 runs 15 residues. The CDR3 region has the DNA TGCAGCGTGAGAAAGGGAGGGGAATTTCAAGAGACCCCGTACTTC. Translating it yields CSVRKGGEFQETPYF.

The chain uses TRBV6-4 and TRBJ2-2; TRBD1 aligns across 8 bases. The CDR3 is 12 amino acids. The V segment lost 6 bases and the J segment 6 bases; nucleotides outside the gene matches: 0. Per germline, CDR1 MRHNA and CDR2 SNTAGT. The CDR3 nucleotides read TGTGCCAGCAGACAGGGGGCCGGGGAGCTGTTTTTT. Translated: CASRQGAGELFF.

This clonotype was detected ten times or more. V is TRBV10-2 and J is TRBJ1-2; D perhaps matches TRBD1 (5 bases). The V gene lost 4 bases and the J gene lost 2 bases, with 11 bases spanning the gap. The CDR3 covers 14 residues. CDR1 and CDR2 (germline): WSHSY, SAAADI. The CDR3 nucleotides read TGCGCCAGCAGTGCGGGACGAGGAAACTATGGCTACACCTTC. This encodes CASSAGRGNYGYTF.

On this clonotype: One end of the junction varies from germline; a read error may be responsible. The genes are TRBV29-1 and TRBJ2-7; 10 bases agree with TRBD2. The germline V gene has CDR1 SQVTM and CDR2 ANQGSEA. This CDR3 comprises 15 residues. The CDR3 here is CSVKAPASGSYEEYF. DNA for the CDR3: TGCAGCGTTAAAGCACCGGCTAGCGGGAGCTACGAGGAGTACTTC.

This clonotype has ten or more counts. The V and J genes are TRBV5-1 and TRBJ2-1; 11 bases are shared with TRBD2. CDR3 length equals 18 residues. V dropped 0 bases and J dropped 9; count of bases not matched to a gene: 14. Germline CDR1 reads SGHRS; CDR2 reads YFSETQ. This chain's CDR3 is CASSLDKTSGVPSAEQFF. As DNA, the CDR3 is TGCGCCAGCAGCTTGGACAAGACTAGCGGGGTCCCTTCGGCTGAGCAGTTCTTC. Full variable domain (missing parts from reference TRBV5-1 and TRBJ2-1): KAGVTQTPRYLIKTRGQQVTLSCSPISGHRSVSWYQQTPGQGLQFLFEYFSETQRNKGNFPGRFSGRQFSNSRSEMNVSTLELGDSALYLCASSLDKTSGVPSAEQFFGPGTRLTVL.

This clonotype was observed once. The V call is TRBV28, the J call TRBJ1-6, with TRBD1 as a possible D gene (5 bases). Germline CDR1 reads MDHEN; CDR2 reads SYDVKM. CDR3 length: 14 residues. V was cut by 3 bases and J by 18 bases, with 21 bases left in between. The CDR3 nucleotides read TGTGCCAGCAGTTTCCACAGGCGGAATTCACCCTCCCACTTT. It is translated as CASSFHRRNSPSHF.

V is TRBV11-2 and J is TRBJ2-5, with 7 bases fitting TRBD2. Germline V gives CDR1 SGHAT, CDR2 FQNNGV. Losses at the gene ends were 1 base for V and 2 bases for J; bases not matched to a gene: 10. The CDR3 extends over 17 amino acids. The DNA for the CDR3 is TGTGCCAGCAGCTTAGCCTCCACTCCGGGACTACAAGAGACCCAGTACTTC. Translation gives CASSLASTPGLQETQYF.

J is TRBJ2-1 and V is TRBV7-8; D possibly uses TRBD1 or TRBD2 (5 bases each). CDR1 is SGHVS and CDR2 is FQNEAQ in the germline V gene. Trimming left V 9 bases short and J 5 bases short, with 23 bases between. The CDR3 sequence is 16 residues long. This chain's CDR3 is CARSTDLSGANNEQFF. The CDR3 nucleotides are TGTGCCAGGAGCACCGATTTGTCCGGGGCCAACAATGAGCAGTTCTTC. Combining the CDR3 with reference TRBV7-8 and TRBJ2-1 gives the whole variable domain GAGVSQSPRYKVAKRGQDVALRCDPISGHVSLFWYQQALGQGPEFLTYFQNEAQLDKSGLPSDRFFAERPEGSVSTLKIQRTQQEDSAVYLCARSTDLSGANNEQFFGPGTRLTVL.

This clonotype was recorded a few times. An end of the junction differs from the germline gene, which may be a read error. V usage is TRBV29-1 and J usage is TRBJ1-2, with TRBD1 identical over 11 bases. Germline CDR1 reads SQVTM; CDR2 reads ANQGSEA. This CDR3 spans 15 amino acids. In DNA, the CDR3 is TGCAGCGTTGAATCCCGGGACAGGGGGTCCTATAGCTACACCTTC. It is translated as CSVESRDRGSYSYTF. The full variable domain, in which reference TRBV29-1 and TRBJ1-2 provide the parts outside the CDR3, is SAVISQKPSRDICQRGTSLTIQCQVDSQVTMMFWYRQQPGQSLTLIATANQGSEATYESGFVIDKFPISRPNLTFSTLTVSNMSPEDSSIYLCSVESRDRGSYSYTFGSGTRLTVV.

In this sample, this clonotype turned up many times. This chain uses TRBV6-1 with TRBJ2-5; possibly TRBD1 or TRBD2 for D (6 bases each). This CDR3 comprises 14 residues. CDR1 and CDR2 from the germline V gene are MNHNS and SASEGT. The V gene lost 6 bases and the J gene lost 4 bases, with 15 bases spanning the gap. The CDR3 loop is CASRPEGGGETQYF. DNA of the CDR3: TGTGCCAGCAGACCTGAGGGGGGTGGAGAGACCCAGTACTTC.

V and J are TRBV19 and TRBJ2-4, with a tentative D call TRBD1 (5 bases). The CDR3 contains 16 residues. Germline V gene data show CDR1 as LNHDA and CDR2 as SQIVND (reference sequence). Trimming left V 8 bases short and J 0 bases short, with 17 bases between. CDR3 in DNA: TGTGCCAGTGACGGCAAACAGGCCCGAGCCAAAAACATTCAGTACTTC. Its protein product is CASDGKQARAKNIQYF. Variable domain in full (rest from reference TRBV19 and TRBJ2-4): DGGITQSPKYLFRKEGQNVTLSCEQNLNHDAMYWYRQDPGQGLRLIYYSQIVNDFQKGDIAEGYSVSREKKESFPLTVTSAQKNPTAFYLCASDGKQARAKNIQYFGAGTRLSVL.

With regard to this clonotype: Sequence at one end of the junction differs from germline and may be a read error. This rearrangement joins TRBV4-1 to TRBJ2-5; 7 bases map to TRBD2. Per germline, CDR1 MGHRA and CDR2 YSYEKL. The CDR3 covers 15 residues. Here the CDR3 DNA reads TGCGCCAGCAGCCGAAGCGGGGCATCCCAAGAGACCCATTACTTC. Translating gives CASSRSGASQETHYF.

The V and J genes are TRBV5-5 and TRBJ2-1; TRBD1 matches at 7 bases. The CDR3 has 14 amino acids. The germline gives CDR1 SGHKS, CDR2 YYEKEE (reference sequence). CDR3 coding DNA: TGTGTTGGCAGCTTCTGGGACAGCTACAATGAGCAGTTCTTC. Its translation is CVGSFWDSYNEQFF.

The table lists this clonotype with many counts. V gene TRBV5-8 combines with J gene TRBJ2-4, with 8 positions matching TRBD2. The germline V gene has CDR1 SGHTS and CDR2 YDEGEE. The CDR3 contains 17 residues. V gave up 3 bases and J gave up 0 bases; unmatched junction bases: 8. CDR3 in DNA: TGTGCCAGCAGCTCCCCGGGACTAGGCCTAGCCAAAAACATTCAGTACTTC. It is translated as CASSSPGLGLAKNIQYF. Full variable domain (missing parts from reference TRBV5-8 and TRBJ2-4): EAGVTQSPTHLIKTRGQQATLRCSPISGHTSVYWYQQALGLGLQFLLWYDEGEERNRGNFPPRFSGRQFPNYSSELNVNALELEDSALYLCASSSPGLGLAKNIQYFGAGTRLSVL.

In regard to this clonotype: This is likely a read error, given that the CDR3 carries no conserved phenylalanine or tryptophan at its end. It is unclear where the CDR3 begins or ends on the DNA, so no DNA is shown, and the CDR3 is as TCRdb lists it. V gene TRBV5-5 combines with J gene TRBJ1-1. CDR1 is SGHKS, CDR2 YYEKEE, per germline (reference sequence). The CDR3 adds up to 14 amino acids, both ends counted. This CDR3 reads CASIFATLNTEALS.

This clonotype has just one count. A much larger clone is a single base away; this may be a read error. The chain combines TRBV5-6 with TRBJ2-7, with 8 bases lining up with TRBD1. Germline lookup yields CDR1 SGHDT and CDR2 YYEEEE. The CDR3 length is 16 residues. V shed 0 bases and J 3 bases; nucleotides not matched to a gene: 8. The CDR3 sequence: CASSLDRGSWSYEQYF. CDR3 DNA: TGTGCCAGCAGCTTGGACAGGGGGAGCTGGAGCTACGAGCAGTACTTC.

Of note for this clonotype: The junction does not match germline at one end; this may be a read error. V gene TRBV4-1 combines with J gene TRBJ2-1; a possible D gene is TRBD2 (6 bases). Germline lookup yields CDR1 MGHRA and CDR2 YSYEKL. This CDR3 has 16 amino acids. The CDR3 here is CASSLLSGISYNEQFF. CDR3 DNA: TGCGCTAGCAGCCTCCTTAGCGGAATCTCCTACAATGAGCAGTTCTTC.

CDR3 DNA: TGTGCCAGCAGCTTCGGAGGTGGAAGCACAGTTAGGCAGTATTTT. It yields the protein CASSFGGGSTVRQYF. The chain employs TRBV5-4 and TRBJ2-3, with a tentative D call TRBD2 (5 bases). The CDR3 is 15 residues long. CDR1 is SGHNT and CDR2 is YYREEE in the germline V gene (reference sequence). The ends were cut back, 2 bases at V and 11 bases at J, with 21 bases in the middle.

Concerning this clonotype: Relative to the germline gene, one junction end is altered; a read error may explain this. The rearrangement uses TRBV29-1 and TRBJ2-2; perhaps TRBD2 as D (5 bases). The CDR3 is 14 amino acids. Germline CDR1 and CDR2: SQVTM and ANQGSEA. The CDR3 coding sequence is TGCGGCGTTGGCGAACTAGGAAACACCGGGGAGCTGTTTTTC. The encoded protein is CGVGELGNTGELFF.

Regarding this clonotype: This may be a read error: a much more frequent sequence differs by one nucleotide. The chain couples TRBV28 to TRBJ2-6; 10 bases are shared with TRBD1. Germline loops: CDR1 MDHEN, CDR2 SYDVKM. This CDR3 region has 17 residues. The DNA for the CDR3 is TGTGCCAGCAGTCCGGGACAGGGGAAATCTGGGGTCAACGTCCTGACTTTC. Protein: CASSPGQGKSGVNVLTF.

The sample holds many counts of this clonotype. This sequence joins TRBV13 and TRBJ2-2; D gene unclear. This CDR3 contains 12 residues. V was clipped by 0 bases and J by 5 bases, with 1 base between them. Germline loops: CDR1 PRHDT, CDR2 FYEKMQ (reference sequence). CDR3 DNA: TGTGCCAGCAGCTTAGGAACCGGGGAGCTGTTTTTT. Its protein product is CASSLGTGELFF.

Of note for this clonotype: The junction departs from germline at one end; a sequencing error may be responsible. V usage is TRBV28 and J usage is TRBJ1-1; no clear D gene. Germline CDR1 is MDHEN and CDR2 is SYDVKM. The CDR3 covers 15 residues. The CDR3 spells CASNVPGWENTDAFF. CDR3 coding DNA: TGTGCCAGCAACGTCCCCGGATGGGAGAACACTGATGCTTTCTTT.

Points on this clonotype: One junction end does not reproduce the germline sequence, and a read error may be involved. The CDR3 sequence is CSAPPGVTQLQHF. Written as DNA, the CDR3 is TGCAGTGCCCCCCCAGGGGTCACTCAGCTCCAGCATTTT. The V call is TRBV20-1, the J call TRBJ1-5, with D perhaps matching TRBD1 (6 bases). Germline CDR1 reads DFQATT; CDR2 reads SNEGSKA (reference sequence). The CDR3 is 13 residues long.